This T cell receptor beta chain originates from a study of somatic mutations in cytotoxic T cells in rheumatoid arthritis. Study details: Flow-sorting brought some V beta antibody-stained T-cell populations to nearly 100% purity, V beta1+ cells sequenced for TCRB among them.

The assay was immunoSEQ multiplex PCR, and TCRdb's table has in-frame clones only and misses some. Here the sample spans about 12,000 clones, 74% being singletons. Regarding this clone: The antigen is not known.

Findings and caveats of the study: Patients with rheumatoid arthritis, but not healthy controls, had CD8+ clonality that increased with age. The targets (antigens) of the expanded CD8+ clones were not known. Among around 70 patients, roughly eight showed a largest CD8+ clone that surpassed 20% of CD8+ cells.

The CDR3 is 15 amino acids. Trimming took 2 bases from V and 6 from J; bases not matched to a gene: 2. The V gene's germline CDR1 is MNHNS and CDR2 SASEGT. The sequenced sample consisted of CD8+ T cells sorted from blood. This sequence was found in a man between 65 and 85 years old in good health. The chain uses TRBV6-1 and TRBJ2-1; 12 bases are a match to TRBD2. The CDR3 sequence: CASSERTSGINEQFF. CDR3 nucleotide sequence: TGTGCCAGCAGTGAACGGACTAGCGGGATCAATGAGCAGTTCTTC.